The following is a T cell receptor beta chain sequence with its context. Antigen specificity is unknown. Time point reported: week 35, safety follow-up. The vaccine gave 300 ug of a 20-mer mutant IDH1 peptide subcutaneously per dose. These data belong to a study of a mutant IDH1 vaccine in newly diagnosed glioma. Study summary: Among treated patients, roughly 60% were male and around 40% female, and mean age was about 39 years.

The assay was immunoSEQ multiplex PCR, and TCRdb's table has in-frame clones only and misses some. The table lists about 50,000 clones, around 84% of them singletons, with 4.1% in the top ten. This clonotype was obtained from a young woman with glioma. The sample consisted of PBMCs, taken from a glioma patient whose treatment included an IDH1 peptide vaccine.

In DNA form, the CDR3 reads TGTGCCAGCAGCGTTTTGGGGGATGGCAATCAGCCCCAGCATTTT. Translation: CASSVLGDGNQPQHF. The gene calls are TRBV5-5 and TRBJ1-5; D possibly corresponds to TRBD1 (5 bases). The CDR3 has 15 amino acids. Trimming pared 4 bases from V and 2 bases from J, leaving 13 bases between. CDR1 is SGHKS and CDR2 is YYEKEE in the germline V gene (reference sequence).